Detailed here is one T cell receptor (beta chain). Its antigen is currently unknown. The method was immunoSEQ multiplex PCR; TCRdb's version includes in-frame clones alone and lacks a portion of them. This sample has some 2.1 million clones, with roughly 95% found just once. This specimen comes from a study of shared clonotypes between healthy human individuals. General observations from the study: Sorted-subset sequencing, rarefaction showed, was incomplete despite large depth. A reduction in generation probabilities was seen for non-shared clonotypes relative to those shared by all four donors. The sharing of 5% to 6.5% of naive CD4 clonotypes was seen across a few donors.

The CDR3 runs 16 residues. J was trimmed by 0 bases and V by 5 bases; bases with no gene match: 6. Germline CDR1 is LNHNV and CDR2 is YYDKDF (reference sequence). Positive CCR7 selection of CD45RO-negative cells yielded the naive CD8 cells, and terminally differentiated effector memory CD45RA+ cells were excluded. Sequenced: naive CD8+ T cells sorted from blood. The source of this sequence is a young man in good health. V and J are TRBV15 and TRBJ2-7; 11 bases match TRBD2. CDR3 region: CATSPTSGKFSYEQYF. The CDR3 nucleotides read TGTGCCACCAGCCCGACTAGCGGGAAGTTCTCCTACGAGCAGTACTTC.